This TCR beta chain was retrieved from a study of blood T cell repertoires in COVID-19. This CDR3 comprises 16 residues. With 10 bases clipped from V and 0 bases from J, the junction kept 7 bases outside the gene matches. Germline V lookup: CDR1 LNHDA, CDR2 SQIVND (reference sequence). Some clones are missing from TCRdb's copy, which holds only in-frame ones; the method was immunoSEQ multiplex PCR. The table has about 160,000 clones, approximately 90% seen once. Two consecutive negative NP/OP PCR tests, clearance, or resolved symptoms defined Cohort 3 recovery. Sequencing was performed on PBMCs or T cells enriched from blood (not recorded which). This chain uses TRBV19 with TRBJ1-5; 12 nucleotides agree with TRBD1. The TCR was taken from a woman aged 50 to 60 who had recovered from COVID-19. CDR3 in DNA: TGTGCCACCGGGACAGGGGGCCTACTTAGCAATCAGCCCCAGCATTTT. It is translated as CATGTGGLLSNQPQHF.